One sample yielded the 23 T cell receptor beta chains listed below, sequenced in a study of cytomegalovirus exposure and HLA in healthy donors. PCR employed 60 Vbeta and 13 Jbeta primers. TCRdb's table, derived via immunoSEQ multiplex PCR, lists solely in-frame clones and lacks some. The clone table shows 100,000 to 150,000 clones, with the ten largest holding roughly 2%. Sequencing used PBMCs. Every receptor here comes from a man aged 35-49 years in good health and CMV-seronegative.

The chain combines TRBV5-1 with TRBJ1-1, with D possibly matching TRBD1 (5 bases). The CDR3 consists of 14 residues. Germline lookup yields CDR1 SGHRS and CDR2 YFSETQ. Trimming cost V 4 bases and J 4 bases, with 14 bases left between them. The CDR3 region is CASSRPGESTEAFF. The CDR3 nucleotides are TGCGCCAGCAGCCGACCGGGGGAGAGCACTGAAGCTTTCTTT.

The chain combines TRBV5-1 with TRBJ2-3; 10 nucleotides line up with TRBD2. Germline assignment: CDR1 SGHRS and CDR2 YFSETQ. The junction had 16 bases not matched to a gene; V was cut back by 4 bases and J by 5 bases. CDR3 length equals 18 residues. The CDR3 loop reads CASSPTNLLAGVGDTQYF. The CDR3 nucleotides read TGCGCCAGCAGCCCCACCAACCTTCTAGCGGGAGTAGGAGATACGCAGTATTTT.

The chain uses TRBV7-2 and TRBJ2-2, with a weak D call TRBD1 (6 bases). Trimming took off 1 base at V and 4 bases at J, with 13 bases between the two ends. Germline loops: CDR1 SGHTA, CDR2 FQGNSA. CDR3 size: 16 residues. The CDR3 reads CASSLVSGAVTGELFF. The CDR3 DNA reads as TGTGCCAGCAGCTTAGTGTCAGGGGCAGTCACCGGGGAGCTGTTTTTT.

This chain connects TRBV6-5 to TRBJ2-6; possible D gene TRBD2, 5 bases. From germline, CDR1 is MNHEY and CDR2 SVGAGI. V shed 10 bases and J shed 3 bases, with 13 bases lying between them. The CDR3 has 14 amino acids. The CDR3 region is CATNQDFGANVLTF. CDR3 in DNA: TGTGCCACCAATCAGGACTTTGGGGCCAACGTCCTGACTTTC.

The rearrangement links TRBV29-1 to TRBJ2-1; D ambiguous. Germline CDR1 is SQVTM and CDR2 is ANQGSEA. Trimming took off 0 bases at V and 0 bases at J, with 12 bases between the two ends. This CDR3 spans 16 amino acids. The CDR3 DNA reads TGCAGCGTTGAAGAAGGAATCGCTAGCTCCTACAATGAGCAGTTCTTC. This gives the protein CSVEEGIASSYNEQFF.

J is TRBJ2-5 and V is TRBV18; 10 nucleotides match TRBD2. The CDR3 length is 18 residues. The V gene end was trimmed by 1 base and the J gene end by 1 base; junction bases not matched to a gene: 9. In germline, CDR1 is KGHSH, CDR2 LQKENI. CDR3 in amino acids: CASSPLLASGGLQETQYF. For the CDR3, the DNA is TGTGCCAGCTCACCACTCCTGGCTAGCGGGGGCCTCCAAGAGACCCAGTACTTC.

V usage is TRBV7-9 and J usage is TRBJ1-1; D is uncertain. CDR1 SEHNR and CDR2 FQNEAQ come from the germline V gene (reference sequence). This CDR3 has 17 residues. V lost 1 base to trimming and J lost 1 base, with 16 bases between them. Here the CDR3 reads CASSLEPLSAGNTEAFF. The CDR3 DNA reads TGTGCCAGCAGCTTAGAGCCCTTGTCTGCGGGGAACACTGAAGCTTTCTTT.

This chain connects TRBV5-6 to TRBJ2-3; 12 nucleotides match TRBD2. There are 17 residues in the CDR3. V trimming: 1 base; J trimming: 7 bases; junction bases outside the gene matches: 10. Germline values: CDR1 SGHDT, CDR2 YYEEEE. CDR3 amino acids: CASSLRLAGGPGNTQYF. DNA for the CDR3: TGTGCCAGCAGCTTGAGGCTAGCGGGAGGGCCGGGGAATACGCAGTATTTT. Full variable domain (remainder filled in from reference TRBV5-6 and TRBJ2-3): DAGVTQSPTHLIKTRGQQVTLRCSPKSGHDTVSWYQQALGQGPQFIFQYYEEEERQRGNFPDRFSGHQFPNYSSELNVNALLLGDSALYLCASSLRLAGGPGNTQYFGPGTRLTVL.

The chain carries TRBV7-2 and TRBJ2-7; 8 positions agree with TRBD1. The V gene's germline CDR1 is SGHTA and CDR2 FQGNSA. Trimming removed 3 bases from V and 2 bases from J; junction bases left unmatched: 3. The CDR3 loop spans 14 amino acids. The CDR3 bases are TGTGCCAGCAGCTTGGGACAGGCCACCTACGAGCAGTACTTC. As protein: CASSLGQATYEQYF.

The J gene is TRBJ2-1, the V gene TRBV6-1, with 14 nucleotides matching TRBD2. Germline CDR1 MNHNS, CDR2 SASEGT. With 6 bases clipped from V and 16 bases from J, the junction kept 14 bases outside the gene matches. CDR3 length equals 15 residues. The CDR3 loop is CASSRAGLAGELVFF. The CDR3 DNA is TGTGCCAGCAGCCGCGCGGGACTAGCGGGAGAGTTGGTATTCTTC.

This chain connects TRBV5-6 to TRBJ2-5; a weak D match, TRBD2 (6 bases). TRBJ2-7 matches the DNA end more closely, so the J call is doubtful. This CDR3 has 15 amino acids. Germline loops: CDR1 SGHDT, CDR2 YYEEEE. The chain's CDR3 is CASSRLGGTSYEQYF. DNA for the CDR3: TGTGCCAGCAGTCGCCTGGGCGGGACCTCCTACGAGCAGTACTTC.

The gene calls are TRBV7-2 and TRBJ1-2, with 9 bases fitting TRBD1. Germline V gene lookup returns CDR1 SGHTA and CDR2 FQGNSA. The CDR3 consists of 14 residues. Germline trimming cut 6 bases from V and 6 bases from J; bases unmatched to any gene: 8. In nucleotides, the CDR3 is TGTGCCAGCAGATTCGACGGGACAGGGCATGGCTACACCTTC. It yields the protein CASRFDGTGHGYTF.

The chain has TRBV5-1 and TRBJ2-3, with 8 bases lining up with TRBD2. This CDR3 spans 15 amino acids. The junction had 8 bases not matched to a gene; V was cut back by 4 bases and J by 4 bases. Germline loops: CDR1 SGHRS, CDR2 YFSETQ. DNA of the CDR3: TGCGCCAGCAGCCAATCAGCGGGAGCGGCAGATACGCAGTATTTT. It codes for CASSQSAGAADTQYF.

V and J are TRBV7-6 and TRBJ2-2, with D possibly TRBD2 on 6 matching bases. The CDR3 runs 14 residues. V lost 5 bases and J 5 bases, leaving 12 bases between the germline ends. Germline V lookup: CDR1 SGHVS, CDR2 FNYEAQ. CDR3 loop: CASSPGLITGELFF. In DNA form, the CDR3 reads TGTGCCAGCAGCCCGGGACTGATTACCGGGGAGCTGTTTTTT.

The DNA for the CDR3 is TGTGCCTCGGGACAGGGCTACGTCCTGACTTTC. This codes for CASGQGYVLTF. The chain couples TRBV30 to TRBJ2-6; 9 nucleotides align to TRBD1. The CDR3 is made up of 11 amino acids. The germline CDR1 and CDR2 sequences are GTSNPN and SVGIG (reference sequence). V lost 7 bases and J lost 11; bases outside the gene matches: 3.

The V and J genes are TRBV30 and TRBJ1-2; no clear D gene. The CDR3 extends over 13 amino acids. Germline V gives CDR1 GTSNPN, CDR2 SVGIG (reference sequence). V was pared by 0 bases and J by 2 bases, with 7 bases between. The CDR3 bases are TGTGCCTGGAGTGTGACGGGGAACTATGGCTACACCTTC. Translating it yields CAWSVTGNYGYTF.

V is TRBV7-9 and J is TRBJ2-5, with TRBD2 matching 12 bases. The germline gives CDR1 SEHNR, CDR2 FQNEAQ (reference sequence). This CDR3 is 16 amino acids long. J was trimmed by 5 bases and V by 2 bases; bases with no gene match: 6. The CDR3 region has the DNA TGTGCCAGCAGCTTACAGGGACTAGCGGGTGGGGAGACCCAGTACTTC. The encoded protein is CASSLQGLAGGETQYF. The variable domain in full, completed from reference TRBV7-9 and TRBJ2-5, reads DTGVSQNPRHKITKRGQNVTFRCDPISEHNRLYWYRQTLGQGPEFLTYFQNEAQLEKSRLLSDRFSAERPKGSFSTLEIQRTEQGDSAMYLCASSLQGLAGGETQYFGPGTRLLVL.

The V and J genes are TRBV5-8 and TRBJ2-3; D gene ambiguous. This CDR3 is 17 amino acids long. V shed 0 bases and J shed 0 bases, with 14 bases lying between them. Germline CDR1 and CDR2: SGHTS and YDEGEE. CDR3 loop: CASSLAGETISTDTQYF. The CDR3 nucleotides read TGTGCCAGCAGCTTGGCCGGCGAGACAATAAGCACAGATACGCAGTATTTT.

The CDR3 is CASSEGGAAEKLFF. In nucleotides, the CDR3 is TGTGCCAGCAGTGAGGGTGGGGCGGCTGAAAAACTGTTTTTT. J is TRBJ1-4 and V is TRBV6-1; D may be TRBD1 (5 bases). This CDR3 region has 14 residues. V was trimmed by 3 bases and J by 7 bases, leaving 12 bases between them. CDR1 is MNHNS and CDR2 is SASEGT in the germline V gene.

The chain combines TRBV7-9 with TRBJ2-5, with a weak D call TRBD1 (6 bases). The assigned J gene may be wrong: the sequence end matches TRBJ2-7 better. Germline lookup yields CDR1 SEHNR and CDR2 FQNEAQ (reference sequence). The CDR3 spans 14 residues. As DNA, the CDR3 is TGTGCCAGCAGCCCCCAAGGGGGCTCCTACGAGCAGTACTTC. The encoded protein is CASSPQGGSYEQYF.

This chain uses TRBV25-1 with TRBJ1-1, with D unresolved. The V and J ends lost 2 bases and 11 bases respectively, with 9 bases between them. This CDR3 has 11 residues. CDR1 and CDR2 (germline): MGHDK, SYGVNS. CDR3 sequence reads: CASSEAGSAFF. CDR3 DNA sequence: TGTGCCAGCAGTGAAGCGGGGTCGGCTTTCTTT. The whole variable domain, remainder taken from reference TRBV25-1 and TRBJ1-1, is EADIYQTPRYLVIGTGKKITLECSQTMGHDKMYWYQQDPGMELHLIHYSYGVNSTEKGDLSSESTVSRIRTEHFPLTLESARPSHTSQYLCASSEAGSAFFGQGTRLTVV.

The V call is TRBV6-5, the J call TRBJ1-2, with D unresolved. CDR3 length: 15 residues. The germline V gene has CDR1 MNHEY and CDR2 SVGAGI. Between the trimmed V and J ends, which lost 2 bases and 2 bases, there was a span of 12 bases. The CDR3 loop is CASSYREGLNYGYTF. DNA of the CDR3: TGTGCCAGCAGTTACAGGGAGGGCTTAAACTATGGCTACACCTTC.

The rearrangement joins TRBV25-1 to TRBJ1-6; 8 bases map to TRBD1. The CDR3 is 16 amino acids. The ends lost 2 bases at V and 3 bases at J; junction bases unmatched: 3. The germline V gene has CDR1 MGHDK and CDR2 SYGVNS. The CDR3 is CASSEPGGDYNSPLHF. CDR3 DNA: TGTGCCAGCAGTGAACCAGGGGGCGACTATAATTCACCCCTCCACTTT. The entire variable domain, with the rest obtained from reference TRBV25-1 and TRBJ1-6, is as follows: EADIYQTPRYLVIGTGKKITLECSQTMGHDKMYWYQQDPGMELHLIHYSYGVNSTEKGDLSSESTVSRIRTEHFPLTLESARPSHTSQYLCASSEPGGDYNSPLHFGNGTRLTVT.